These 28 T cell receptor beta chains share one sample of origin, sequenced in a study of T cells after yellow fever vaccination. TCRdb redid the calling of the 5' RACE reads with MiXCR, one entry per CDR3 protein. The sample comprises under 50,000 distinct CDR3 sequences, 5.5% to 7.5% of which are singletons, and 10% rests with the top ten. The sequencing here drew on PBMCs, either bulk or a sorted T-cell subset (CD4+, CD8+, memory, or dextramer-sorted; not recorded which), taken 45 days after the yellow fever booster vaccination. These receptors came from a man aged 25 to 40 who received the YFV17D yellow fever vaccine.

Turning to this clonotype: A much larger clone sits a single nucleotide away, making a read error possible. The chain employs TRBV12-3 or TRBV12-4 and TRBJ2-1; 9 bases line up with TRBD2. V trimming: 6 bases; J trimming: 7 bases; junction bases outside the gene matches: 13. CDR3 length: 16 residues. The DNA of the CDR3 is TGTGCCAGCAGAACCCGAGGTAGCGGGAGTTTGAATGAGCAGTTCTTC. The encoded protein is CASRTRGSGSLNEQFF.

This clonotype occurred a few times. The CDR3 region has the DNA TGCAGTGCTAGAGTGGCGGCTAGTCAAAAAAATGAGCAGTTCTTC. Residues: CSARVAASQKNEQFF. V is TRBV20-1 and J is TRBJ2-1, with unresolved D. CDR1 and CDR2 from the germline V gene are DFQATT and SNEGSKA (reference sequence). V was clipped by 1 base and J by 7 bases, with 17 bases between them. The CDR3 contains 15 residues.

By share, this clonotype ranks as medium-sized (0.01 to 0.1%). The rearrangement uses TRBV29-1 and TRBJ2-5; 14 bases agree with TRBD2. The V and J ends lost 4 bases and 5 bases, in that order; junction bases with no gene match: 6. This CDR3 contains 15 residues. Per germline, CDR1 SQVTM and CDR2 ANQGSEA. This CDR3 reads CSVGLAGGPRETQYF. In nucleotides, the CDR3 is TGCAGCGTTGGACTAGCGGGAGGGCCGCGGGAGACCCAGTACTTC.

The chain recombines TRBV9 with TRBJ2-3, with 9 bases lining up with TRBD2. Trimming took 4 bases from V and 2 from J; bases not matched to a gene: 14. CDR1 is SGDLS and CDR2 is YYNGEE in the germline V gene. CDR3 length equals 18 residues. The DNA for the CDR3 is TGTGCCAGCAGCCCCCTCATTGCGGCGGGAGGGTACACAGATACGCAGTATTTT. Residues: CASSPLIAAGGYTDTQYF.

The chain combines TRBV28 with TRBJ2-7, with 13 nucleotides matching TRBD2. This CDR3 has 19 residues. The V and J ends lost 6 bases and 4 bases, in that order; junction bases with no gene match: 18. Germline CDR1 MDHEN, CDR2 SYDVKM. CDR3 in amino acids: CASRLRTSGSDTVVYEQYF. CDR3 DNA sequence: TGTGCCAGCAGATTAAGGACTAGCGGGAGCGATACGGTGGTATACGAGCAGTACTTC.

As regards this clonotype: One base away lies a much larger clone, so this may be a sequencing read error. This chain connects TRBV20-1 to TRBJ1-1; D not resolved. The CDR3 is made up of 16 amino acids. CDR1 DFQATT and CDR2 SNEGSKA come from the germline V gene (reference sequence). CDR3 nucleotide sequence: TGCAATGCGCAGATTCGGGGAGGAGGCATGAACACTGAAGCTTTCTTT. Translated: CNAQIRGGGMNTEAFF.

V is TRBV27 and J is TRBJ2-1; 7 nucleotides agree with TRBD2. In germline, CDR1 is MNHEY, CDR2 SMNVEV (reference sequence). This CDR3 region has 15 residues. V was pared by 5 bases and J by 4 bases, with 8 bases of the junction left unmatched. Written as DNA, the CDR3 is TGTGCCAGCAGTGGGGGGGACGTTTTGTACAATGAGCAGTTCTTC. Its protein product is CASSGGDVLYNEQFF.

The rearrangement links TRBV4-1 to TRBJ1-1; the D gene is possibly TRBD1 (6 bases). Germline values: CDR1 MGHRA, CDR2 YSYEKL. The CDR3 sequence is 16 residues long. V lost 0 bases and J 5 bases, leaving 16 bases between the germline ends. The CDR3 DNA is TGCGCCAGCAGCCAAGACAATGGCAGGGGATTAACTGAAGCTTTCTTT. Its translation is CASSQDNGRGLTEAFF.

A few counts support this clonotype. V is TRBV12-3 or TRBV12-4 and J is TRBJ2-1; D gene ambiguous. V was clipped by 2 bases and J by 7 bases, with 12 bases between them. The CDR3 runs to 14 residues. The CDR3 DNA follows: TGTGCCAGCAGTTTATCGGCCAGTGGGAATGAGCAGTTCTTC. This translates into CASSLSASGNEQFF.

This clonotype appeared a few times. The chain links TRBV19 to TRBJ2-5; 8 bases agree with TRBD2. Per germline, CDR1 LNHDA and CDR2 SQIVND (reference sequence). This CDR3 contains 13 residues. Trimming cost V 8 bases and J 3 bases; bases outside gene matches: 5. Written as DNA, the CDR3 is TGTGCCAGTTCGCAGGGACTAGAAGAGACCCAGTACTTC. As protein: CASSQGLEETQYF.

J is TRBJ2-1 and V is TRBV19; D perhaps matches TRBD2 (5 bases). Trimming stripped 3 bases from V and 8 bases from J, with 11 bases between. CDR1 and CDR2 (germline): LNHDA, SQIVND (reference sequence). The CDR3 sequence is 13 residues long. CDR3 residues: CASSMRLADEQFF. Written as DNA, the CDR3 is TGTGCCAGTAGTATGAGGCTAGCTGATGAGCAGTTCTTC. Looking up the rest from reference TRBV19 and TRBJ2-1 gives the full variable domain: DGGITQSPKYLFRKEGQNVTLSCEQNLNHDAMYWYRQDPGQGLRLIYYSQIVNDFQKGDIAEGYSVSREKKESFPLTVTSAQKNPTAFYLCASSMRLADEQFFGPGTRLTVL.

This clonotype has just a few counts. This chain uses TRBV3-1 with TRBJ1-1; no clear D gene. The V end was cut by 1 base, the J end by 5 bases, with 14 bases between. The CDR3 totals 15 residues. The germline V gene encodes CDR1 LGHDT and CDR2 YNNKEL (reference sequence). CDR3 sequence reads: CASSQGSWWVTEAFF. DNA for the CDR3: TGTGCCAGCAGCCAAGGGAGTTGGTGGGTAACTGAAGCTTTCTTT.

This clonotype has ten or more counts. This chain links TRBV6-1 with TRBJ2-1; D may be TRBD2 (5 bases). With 0 bases removed from V and 4 bases from J, the gap between germline ends came to 16 bases. CDR1 is MNHNS and CDR2 is SASEGT in the germline V gene. The CDR3 runs 17 residues. This chain's CDR3 is CASSEASPLGGYNEQFF. The CDR3 coding sequence is TGTGCCAGCAGTGAAGCGTCCCCCCTAGGCGGGTACAATGAGCAGTTCTTC.

This clonotype was seen at least ten times. The chain joins TRBV29-1 to TRBJ1-2, with TRBD1 matching over 8 bases. The CDR3 is made up of 12 amino acids. The trim removed 6 bases at V and 4 bases at J, leaving 4 bases unmatched. Germline CDR1 reads SQVTM; CDR2 reads ANQGSEA. The CDR3 DNA sequence: TGCAGCGTCGGACAGGGTAGCTATGGCTACACCTTC. This gives the protein CSVGQGSYGYTF.

The rearrangement uses TRBV3-1 and TRBJ2-1, with D maybe TRBD2 (5 bases). This CDR3 has 14 residues. Germline-derived CDR1 and CDR2 are LGHDT and YNNKEL (reference sequence). V gave up 2 bases and J gave up 4 bases, with 9 bases separating them. The CDR3 spells CASSQLSVYNEQFF. The CDR3 region has the DNA TGTGCCAGCAGCCAACTTAGCGTATACAATGAGCAGTTCTTC.

This clonotype came up many times. The chain uses TRBV11-3 and TRBJ1-1; 9 nucleotides line up with TRBD1. The CDR3 sequence is 18 residues long. With 1 base clipped from V and 4 bases from J, the junction kept 13 bases outside the gene matches. The germline gives CDR1 SGHNT, CDR2 YENEEA. The CDR3 here is CASSLVLGQGGGGTEAFF. The CDR3 bases are TGTGCCAGCAGCTTAGTCCTGGGACAGGGAGGCGGAGGCACTGAAGCTTTCTTT.

This clonotype was found many times. This chain's CDR3 is CASSQDGAHALQYF. The CDR3 DNA is TGCGCCAGCAGCCAAGATGGGGCCCATGCCCTTCAGTACTTC. The rearrangement links TRBV4-3 to TRBJ2-4; TRBD1 might be the D (5 bases). Germline V lookup: CDR1 LGHNA, CDR2 YSLEER. V lost 0 bases to trimming and J lost 11 bases, with 14 bases between them. The CDR3 has 14 amino acids.

This clonotype was detected only a few times. This chain uses TRBV12-3 or TRBV12-4 with TRBJ2-3; 13 bases match TRBD2. The CDR3 is 17 amino acids. V trimming: 4 bases; J trimming: 0 bases; junction bases outside the gene matches: 4. CDR3 sequence: CASSSGTSGTSTDTQYF. CDR3 DNA: TGTGCCAGCAGTTCCGGGACTAGCGGGACGAGCACAGATACGCAGTATTTT.

The chain couples TRBV3-1 to TRBJ2-2; the D is unclear. Germline V gene data show CDR1 as LGHDT and CDR2 as YNNKEL (reference sequence). Trimming pared 4 bases from V and 9 bases from J, leaving 9 bases between. This CDR3 has 12 residues. For the CDR3, the DNA is TGTGCCAGCAGCCCTCTTAATAGGGAGCTGTTTTTT. This gives the protein CASSPLNRELFF.

This rearrangement joins TRBV9 to TRBJ2-6; tentatively, D is TRBD1 (6 bases). Germline V lookup: CDR1 SGDLS, CDR2 YYNGEE. With 3 bases removed from V and 1 base from J, the gap between germline ends came to 17 bases. The CDR3 extends over 18 amino acids. CDR3 amino acids: CASSDGQRALSGANVLTF. The CDR3 nucleotides are TGTGCCAGCAGCGATGGACAGCGAGCTCTTTCTGGGGCCAACGTCCTGACTTTC.

The V call is TRBV10-2, the J call TRBJ2-1; 7 bases are a match to TRBD1. The CDR3 extends over 15 amino acids. Germline CDR1 reads WSHSY; CDR2 reads SAAADI. The V segment lost 7 bases and the J segment 0 bases; nucleotides outside the gene matches: 6. The CDR3 nucleotides are TGCGCCAGCAAAGTGACAGGGAGCTCCTACAATGAGCAGTTCTTC. Amino acids: CASKVTGSSYNEQFF.

The sample holds many counts of this clonotype. The J gene is TRBJ2-6, the V gene TRBV18; perhaps TRBD1 as D (6 bases). CDR1 and CDR2 (germline): KGHSH, LQKENI. V was cut by 4 bases and J by 0 bases, with 10 bases left in between. The CDR3 loop spans 16 amino acids. The CDR3 protein is CASSLTGSSGANVLTF. For the CDR3, the DNA is TGTGCCAGCTCACTCACAGGGAGCTCTGGGGCCAACGTCCTGACTTTC.

This clonotype is medium-sized in the sample. The V gene is TRBV25-1, the J gene TRBJ2-7; 9 positions agree with TRBD2. There are 15 residues in the CDR3. CDR1 MGHDK and CDR2 SYGVNS come from the germline V gene. The ends lost 5 bases at V and 6 bases at J; junction bases unmatched: 11. The CDR3 sequence is CASSTLGREGPEQYF. The CDR3 bases are TGTGCCAGCAGTACCCTAGGGCGGGAGGGCCCCGAGCAGTACTTC.

A few counts support this clonotype. The rearrangement uses TRBV5-4 and TRBJ2-1, with D unresolved. The CDR3 runs 15 residues. The V gene's germline CDR1 is SGHNT and CDR2 YYREEE (reference sequence). The V end was cut by 0 bases, the J end by 0 bases, with 7 bases between. CDR3 nucleotides: TGTGCCAGCAGCTTGGATCCAAGCTCCTACAATGAGCAGTTCTTC. This translates into CASSLDPSSYNEQFF.

This clonotype was seen more than once but under ten times. This chain joins TRBV12-3 or TRBV12-4 and TRBJ1-6, with D uncertain. This CDR3 region has 14 residues. Trimming stripped 6 bases from V and 8 bases from J, with 14 bases between. The CDR3 loop reads CASRTLDGYSPLHF. CDR3 DNA: TGTGCCAGCAGAACTTTGGACGGCTATTCACCCCTCCACTTT.

In its sample, this clonotype was seen a few times. One end of the junction varies from germline; a read error may be responsible. The V call is TRBV7-7, the J call TRBJ2-2; D call uncertain. CDR1 is SSHAT and CDR2 is FNYEAQ in the germline V gene (reference sequence). The CDR3 consists of 14 residues. As DNA, the CDR3 is TGTGCTAGCAGCTTAAGTCAGAACACCGGGGAGCTGTTTTTT. Amino acids: CASSLSQNTGELFF.

The chain links TRBV10-3 to TRBJ2-3, with 9 bases aligning to TRBD2. The length of the CDR3 is 12 residues. V lost 8 bases, J lost 5 bases, and 2 bases stayed unmatched. CDR1 is ENHRY, CDR2 SYGVKD, per germline. The CDR3 spells CAIWREGDTQYF. The CDR3 DNA sequence: TGTGCCATCTGGCGGGAGGGAGATACGCAGTATTTT.

This clonotype was recorded at least ten times. The J gene is TRBJ2-1, the V gene TRBV12-3 or TRBV12-4; 12 bases are a match to TRBD2. J was trimmed by 3 bases and V by 7 bases; bases with no gene match: 16. CDR3 length: 19 residues. CDR3 amino acids: CASKGLEASGRAIYNEQFF. CDR3 coding DNA: TGTGCCAGCAAGGGATTAGAAGCTAGCGGGAGGGCAATCTACAATGAGCAGTTCTTC.